This T cell receptor beta chain was retrieved from a study of lymphopenia after photon versus proton radiotherapy. Findings and limits, study-wide: Oligoclonal CD8+ Temra expansion after nadir drove photon patients' diversity drop. Only patients who died were analyzed for survival; proton advantage is unproven. Post-nadir TCR diversity decline inversely tracked overall survival among those who died.

In regard to this clone: Its specificity is not known.

Libraries were prepared by immunoSEQ multiplex PCR; TCRdb keeps only in-frame clonotypes and omits some of them. In the table there are some 42,000 clones, around 86% of which are singletons. Germline V gives CDR1 LGHNA, CDR2 YSLEER. This CDR3 is 18 amino acids long. The chain combines TRBV4-3 with TRBJ2-5; TRBD1 might be the D (6 bases). The J call may be faulty, since TRBJ2-7 better matches the DNA end. This sequence was found in a woman in her sixties or seventies with pancreatic cancer. The source material was peripheral blood, sampled from a patient treated with proton-based radiotherapy. CDR3 amino acids: CASSQDLSGETGVYEQYF. For the CDR3, the DNA is TGCGCCAGCAGCCAAGATCTATCCGGAGAGACAGGTGTCTACGAGCAGTACTTC.